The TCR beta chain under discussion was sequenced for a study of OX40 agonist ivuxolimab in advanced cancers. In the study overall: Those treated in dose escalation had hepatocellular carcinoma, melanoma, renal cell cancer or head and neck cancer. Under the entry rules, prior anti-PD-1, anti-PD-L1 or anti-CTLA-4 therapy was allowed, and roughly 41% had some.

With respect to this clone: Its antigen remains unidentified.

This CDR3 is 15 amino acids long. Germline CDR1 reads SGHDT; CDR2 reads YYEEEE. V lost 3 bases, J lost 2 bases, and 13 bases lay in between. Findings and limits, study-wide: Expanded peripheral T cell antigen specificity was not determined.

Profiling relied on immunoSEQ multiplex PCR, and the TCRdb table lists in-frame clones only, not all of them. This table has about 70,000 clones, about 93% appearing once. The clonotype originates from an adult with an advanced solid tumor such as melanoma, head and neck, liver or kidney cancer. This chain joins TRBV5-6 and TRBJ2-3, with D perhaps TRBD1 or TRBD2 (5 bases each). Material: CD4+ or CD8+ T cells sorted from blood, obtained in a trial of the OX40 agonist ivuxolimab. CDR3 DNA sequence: TGTGCCAGCAGCTCGGGACCAAACCCCACAGATACGCAGTATTTT. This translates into CASSSGPNPTDTQYF.